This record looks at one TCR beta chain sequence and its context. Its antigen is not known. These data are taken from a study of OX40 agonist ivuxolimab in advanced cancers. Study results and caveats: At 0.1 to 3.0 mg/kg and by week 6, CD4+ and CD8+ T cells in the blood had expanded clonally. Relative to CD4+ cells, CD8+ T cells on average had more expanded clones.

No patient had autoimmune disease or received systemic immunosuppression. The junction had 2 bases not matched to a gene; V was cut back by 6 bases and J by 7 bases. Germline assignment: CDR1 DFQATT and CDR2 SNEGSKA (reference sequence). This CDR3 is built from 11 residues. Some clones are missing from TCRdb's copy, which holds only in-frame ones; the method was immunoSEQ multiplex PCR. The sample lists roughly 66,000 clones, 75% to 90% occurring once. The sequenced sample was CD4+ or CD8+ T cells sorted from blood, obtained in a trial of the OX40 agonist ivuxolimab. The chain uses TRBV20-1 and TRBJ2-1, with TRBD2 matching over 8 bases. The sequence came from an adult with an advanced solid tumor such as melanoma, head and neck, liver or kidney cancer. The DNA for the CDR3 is TGCAGTGCCCTAGCGGGTAATGAGCAGTTCTTC. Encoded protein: CSALAGNEQFF.